A single sample gave rise to the 2 T cell receptor beta chains below, sequenced in a study of shared clonotypes between healthy human individuals. Assay used: immunoSEQ multiplex PCR; TCRdb lists only in-frame clones, some missing. Here the sample spans about 2 million clones, about 95% being singletons. CD45RO negativity and positive selection for CCR7 defined naive CD8 cells, a population that excluded terminally differentiated effector memory CD45RA+ cells. Sequences were obtained from naive CD8+ T cells sorted from blood. These receptor sequences come from a man in his late teens or twenties in good health.

This chain connects TRBV10-3 to TRBJ1-2, with D perhaps matching TRBD1 (6 bases). This CDR3 is built from 13 residues. From germline, CDR1 is ENHRY and CDR2 SYGVKD. V was pared by 10 bases and J by 8 bases, with 20 bases between. In DNA form, the CDR3 reads TGTGCCACCCACACGGGGGGCTCCGACGGCTACACCTTC. Protein sequence: CATHTGGSDGYTF.

The rearrangement links TRBV5-6 to TRBJ2-1, with a possible D match to TRBD1 (5 bases). Germline CDR1 is SGHDT and CDR2 is YYEEEE. This CDR3 has 15 amino acids. V was pared by 1 base and J by 0 bases, with 8 bases between. In nucleotides, the CDR3 is TGTGCCAGCAGCTTGCAGGGAACCTCCTACAATGAGCAGTTCTTC. Translated, it gives CASSLQGTSYNEQFF. Full variable domain (missing parts from reference TRBV5-6 and TRBJ2-1): DAGVTQSPTHLIKTRGQQVTLRCSPKSGHDTVSWYQQALGQGPQFIFQYYEEEERQRGNFPDRFSGHQFPNYSSELNVNALLLGDSALYLCASSLQGTSYNEQFFGPGTRLTVL.